Each of the 11 T cell receptor beta chains below was sequenced from the same sample in a study of T cell responses to AZD1222 COVID-19 vaccine. The repertoire was sequenced with immunoSEQ multiplex PCR; TCRdb's copy has only in-frame clones and lacks some. The table has 180,000 or so clones, about 88% seen once. This material consisted of peripheral blood, taken on day 0 of AZD1222 vaccination. The receptors come from an adult in good health.

J is TRBJ2-3 and V is TRBV11-2; D gene unclear. V was cut by 0 bases and J by 8 bases, with 6 bases left in between. The CDR3 is 12 residues long. The germline gives CDR1 SGHAT, CDR2 FQNNGV. The CDR3 loop reads CASSLESITQYF. For the CDR3, the DNA is TGTGCCAGCAGCTTAGAGTCAATTACGCAGTATTTT.

The chain uses TRBV6-5 and TRBJ1-2; D remains unclear. V dropped 8 bases and J dropped 10 bases, with 20 bases sitting between them. The CDR3 is 13 amino acids. Per the germline V gene, CDR1 is MNHEY and CDR2 is SVGAGI. The CDR3 loop reads CASSMASEVLYTF. The CDR3 coding sequence is TGTGCCAGCTCAATGGCGAGTGAGGTTCTCTACACCTTC.

The genes are TRBV4-3 and TRBJ1-4; TRBD1 matches at 7 bases. J was trimmed by 4 bases and V by 0 bases; bases with no gene match: 11. The length of the CDR3 is 18 residues. Germline V gene lookup returns CDR1 LGHNA and CDR2 YSLEER. The CDR3 loop is CASSQEGTARGYNEKLFF. In DNA form, the CDR3 reads TGCGCCAGCAGCCAAGAGGGGACAGCTAGGGGCTATAATGAAAAACTGTTTTTT.

The chain combines TRBV5-1 with TRBJ1-1; no definite D call. The CDR3 length is 12 residues. With 3 bases removed from V and 1 base from J, the gap between germline ends came to 4 bases. In germline, CDR1 is SGHRS, CDR2 YFSETQ. DNA for the CDR3: TGCGCCAGCAGCTGGGGGAACACTGAAGCTTTCTTT. Its protein product is CASSWGNTEAFF.

The V gene is TRBV19, the J gene TRBJ1-1; 8 bases agree with TRBD1. With V trimmed by 2 bases and J by 1 base, 0 bases remained unmatched. The CDR3 is made up of 14 amino acids. The germline V gene encodes CDR1 LNHDA and CDR2 SQIVND (reference sequence). CDR3 amino acids: CASSIQGANTEAFF. The DNA of the CDR3 is TGTGCCAGTAGTATACAGGGGGCGAACACTGAAGCTTTCTTT.

The chain uses TRBV19 and TRBJ2-2; D gene uncertain. The V gene lost 2 bases and the J gene lost 4 bases, with 5 bases spanning the gap. The CDR3 consists of 13 residues. CDR1 and CDR2 (germline): LNHDA, SQIVND (reference sequence). CDR3 sequence reads: CASSISGTGELFF. The DNA for the CDR3 is TGTGCCAGTAGTATATCTGGCACCGGGGAGCTGTTTTTT.

In its sample, this clone was seen once. This chain uses TRBV11-2 with TRBJ2-1; D gene uncertain. The CDR3 loop spans 12 amino acids. Looked up from germline, CDR1 is SGHAT and CDR2 is FQNNGV. V lost 0 bases, J lost 7 bases, and 4 bases lay in between. CDR3 region: CASSLDLNEQFF. The CDR3 DNA is TGTGCCAGCAGCTTAGATCTAAATGAGCAGTTCTTC.

The chain joins TRBV27 to TRBJ1-2; 9 positions agree with TRBD1. The CDR3 has 16 residues. V shed 0 bases, J shed 5 bases, and the junction held 7 bases outside the gene matches. Germline lookup yields CDR1 MNHEY and CDR2 SMNVEV (reference sequence). In DNA, the CDR3 is TGTGCCAGCAGTTTATCTCTCGGGACAGGGCTATATGGCTACACCTTC. As protein: CASSLSLGTGLYGYTF.

The chain has TRBV5-4 and TRBJ2-1; 7 bases map to TRBD1. This CDR3 comprises 15 residues. Germline values: CDR1 SGHNT, CDR2 YYREEE (reference sequence). V was pared by 5 bases and J by 2 bases, with 7 bases of the junction left unmatched. CDR3 protein: CASRFDRVTYNEQFF. DNA of the CDR3: TGTGCCAGCAGATTCGACAGGGTGACCTACAATGAGCAGTTCTTC.

The sample holds a few counts of this clone. J is TRBJ2-3 and V is TRBV15, with TRBD2 identical over 16 bases. The germline V gene encodes CDR1 LNHNV and CDR2 YYDKDF (reference sequence). V lost 3 bases to trimming and J lost 5 bases; unmatched junction nucleotides: 5. This CDR3 comprises 17 residues. The CDR3, as DNA: TGTGCCACCAGCAGGGGACTAGCGGGAGGGGTAAGAGATACGCAGTATTTT. It translates to CATSRGLAGGVRDTQYF.

V is TRBV30 and J is TRBJ1-3; perhaps TRBD1 as D (6 bases). The CDR3 consists of 15 residues. Trimming took 1 base from V and 4 from J, leaving 14 bases between them. In germline, CDR1 is GTSNPN, CDR2 SVGIG (reference sequence). This CDR3 reads CAWSEGGTFGNTIYF. The CDR3, as DNA: TGTGCCTGGAGTGAGGGGGGAACGTTCGGAAACACCATATATTTT.